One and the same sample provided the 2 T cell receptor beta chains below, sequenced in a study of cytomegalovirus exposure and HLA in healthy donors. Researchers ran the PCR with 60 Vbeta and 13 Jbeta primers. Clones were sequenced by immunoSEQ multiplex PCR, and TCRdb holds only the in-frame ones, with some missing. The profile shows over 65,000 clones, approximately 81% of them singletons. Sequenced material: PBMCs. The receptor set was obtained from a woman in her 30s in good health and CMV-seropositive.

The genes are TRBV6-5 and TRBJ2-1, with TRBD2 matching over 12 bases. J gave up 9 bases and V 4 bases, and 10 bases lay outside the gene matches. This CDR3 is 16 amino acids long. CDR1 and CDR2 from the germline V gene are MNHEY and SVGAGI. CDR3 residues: CASSSYRLAGDAEQFF. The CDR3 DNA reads TGTGCCAGCAGTTCATATAGACTAGCGGGAGATGCTGAGCAGTTCTTC.

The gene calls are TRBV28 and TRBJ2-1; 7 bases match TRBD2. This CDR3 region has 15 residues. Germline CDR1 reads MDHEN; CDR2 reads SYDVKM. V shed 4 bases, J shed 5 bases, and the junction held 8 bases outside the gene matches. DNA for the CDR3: TGTGCCAGCAGTTCCCCGGCTAGCGGACACAATGAGCAGTTCTTC. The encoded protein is CASSSPASGHNEQFF.